These 15 T cell receptor beta chains originate from one sample sequenced in a study of shared clonotypes between healthy human individuals. Produced via immunoSEQ multiplex PCR; TCRdb's table is partial and in-frame only. The sample holds about 2.4 million clones, about 92% seen once. The sequenced sample was naive CD4+ T cells sorted from blood. Sample subset: CD45RA+ positively selected. The receptors originated from a man between 18 and 29 years old in good health.

The genes are TRBV10-3 and TRBJ2-5, with D maybe TRBD1 (5 bases). The CDR3 sequence is 13 residues long. Per the germline V gene, CDR1 is ENHRY and CDR2 is SYGVKD. CDR3 sequence reads: CVPGRALQETQYF. CDR3 sequence (DNA): TGTGTCCCGGGCAGGGCCCTCCAAGAGACCCAGTACTTC.

In the case of this clone: Other nucleotide sequences from this sample produce the same CDR3. The rearrangement joins TRBV2 to TRBJ1-4; a weak D match, TRBD1 (6 bases). Looked up from germline, CDR1 is SNHLY and CDR2 is FYNNEI. CDR3 size: 14 residues. The ends were cut back, 6 bases at V and 0 bases at J, with 8 bases in the middle. The CDR3 sequence is CASSEGATNEKLFF. The CDR3 DNA reads TGTGCCAGCAGCGAGGGGGCAACTAATGAAAAACTGTTTTTT.

This chain connects TRBV14 to TRBJ2-2; 11 positions agree with TRBD1. Trimming cost V 4 bases and J 3 bases; bases outside gene matches: 13. This CDR3 contains 19 residues. Looked up from germline, CDR1 is SGHDN and CDR2 is FVKESK. This CDR3 is CASSLNGQGQGEHTGELFF. For the CDR3, the DNA is TGTGCCAGCAGCCTCAACGGACAGGGACAGGGGGAACACACCGGGGAGCTGTTTTTT. Complete variable domain (other parts from reference TRBV14 and TRBJ2-2): EAGVTQFPSHSVIEKGQTVTLRCDPISGHDNLYWYRRVMGKEIKFLLHFVKESKQDESGMPNNRFLAERTGGTYSTLKVQPAELEDSGVYFCASSLNGQGQGEHTGELFFGEGSRLTVL.

In nucleotides, the CDR3 is TGTGCCAGCAGCTTAGCGGGACATAGCTACAATGAGCAGTTCTTC. Translated, it gives CASSLAGHSYNEQFF. This rearrangement joins TRBV7-2 to TRBJ2-1; D may be TRBD1 (6 bases). Looked up from germline, CDR1 is SGHTA and CDR2 is FQGNSA. V was shortened by 0 bases and J by 3 bases, with 9 bases between the two germline ends. The CDR3 loop spans 15 amino acids.

This clone was counted a single time. The chain employs TRBV2 and TRBJ2-3, with 8 bases aligning to TRBD2. Trimming cost V 8 bases and J 2 bases; bases outside gene matches: 12. The CDR3 extends over 16 amino acids. Germline CDR1 and CDR2: SNHLY and FYNNEI. CDR3 coding DNA: TGTGCCAGCTTCGGCGGGGGGCAAGCGCCCACAGATACGCAGTATTTT. It yields the protein CASFGGGQAPTDTQYF.

Note on this clone: This sample includes further DNA sequences coding for the same CDR3. The chain combines TRBV18 with TRBJ1-4; D ambiguous. Germline V CDR1 and CDR2: KGHSH, LQKENI. The CDR3 extends over 14 amino acids. V was pared by 4 bases and J by 0 bases, with 6 bases between. The CDR3 DNA reads TGTGCCAGCTCACGGGGTGCAACTAATGAAAAACTGTTTTTT. It codes for CASSRGATNEKLFF.

The rearrangement joins TRBV28 to TRBJ1-5, with a possible D match to TRBD1 (5 bases). V shed 7 bases and J shed 5 bases, with 27 bases lying between them. The CDR3 runs 18 residues. Germline CDR1 reads MDHEN; CDR2 reads SYDVKM. CDR3 loop: CASTPAGGKGRKDQPQHF. As DNA, the CDR3 is TGTGCCAGCACCCCGGCGGGGGGTAAAGGGCGTAAGGATCAGCCCCAGCATTTT.

The chain links TRBV27 to TRBJ1-3; perhaps TRBD1 as D (6 bases). From germline, CDR1 is MNHEY and CDR2 SMNVEV (reference sequence). Trimming stripped 5 bases from V and 0 bases from J, with 20 bases between. CDR3 size: 18 residues. The CDR3 nucleotides read TGTGCCAGCAGTCCTAGACAGGCCCCACTTAACTCTGGAAACACCATATATTTT. Protein sequence: CASSPRQAPLNSGNTIYF.

The chain is built from TRBV5-1 and TRBJ2-1; weak D call: TRBD2 (6 bases). This CDR3 spans 12 amino acids. The ends were cut back, 4 bases at V and 9 bases at J, with 11 bases in the middle. The germline gives CDR1 SGHRS, CDR2 YFSETQ. CDR3 amino acids: CASSTGLTEQFF. Here the CDR3 DNA reads TGCGCCAGCAGCACCGGACTAACTGAGCAGTTCTTC.

The V and J genes are TRBV10-3 and TRBJ2-7; D might be TRBD1 (6 bases). Germline V CDR1 and CDR2: ENHRY, SYGVKD. The length of the CDR3 is 15 residues. V lost 3 bases to trimming and J lost 5 bases, with 17 bases between them. CDR3 sequence reads: CAISEKDKGDHEQYF. The CDR3 nucleotides read TGTGCCATCAGTGAAAAGGATAAGGGGGACCACGAGCAGTACTTC.

V is TRBV30 and J is TRBJ1-3, with 7 bases identical to TRBD1. The CDR3 runs 18 residues. J lost 2 bases, V lost 1 base, and 14 bases had no gene match. The germline V gene has CDR1 GTSNPN and CDR2 SVGIG (reference sequence). Written as DNA, the CDR3 is TGTGCCTGGAGTGCCTTGCCGACAGGGAAGGCCGCTGGAAACACCATATATTTT. It specifies CAWSALPTGKAAGNTIYF.

In the case of this clone: The sample has other DNA sequences that encode this CDR3 too. The chain carries TRBV11-2 and TRBJ1-6; D may be TRBD1 (5 bases). CDR1 is SGHAT, CDR2 FQNNGV, per germline. The CDR3 is 15 residues long. The V gene lost 1 base and the J gene lost 1 base, with 5 bases spanning the gap. The CDR3 DNA sequence: TGTGCCAGCAGCTTAGGACAGTCCTATAATTCACCCCTCCACTTT. Amino acids: CASSLGQSYNSPLHF.

The chain uses TRBV10-3 and TRBJ2-7; D unresolved. Germline V gene lookup returns CDR1 ENHRY and CDR2 SYGVKD. The CDR3 sequence is 16 residues long. Trimming stripped 0 bases from V and 6 bases from J, with 18 bases between. The CDR3 nucleotides are TGTGCCATCAGTGAGTCCGGAGTGACTCGGCTCTCCGAGCAGTACTTC. Translation: CAISESGVTRLSEQYF.

The chain carries TRBV19 and TRBJ2-1, with D uncertain. Germline assignment: CDR1 LNHDA and CDR2 SQIVND (reference sequence). Trimming stripped 3 bases from V and 0 bases from J, with 15 bases between. The CDR3 covers 17 residues. The CDR3 bases are TGTGCCAGTAGTATTGATAGGGTACTTTACTCCTACAATGAGCAGTTCTTC. This translates into CASSIDRVLYSYNEQFF.

The chain combines TRBV30 with TRBJ2-1; unclear D gene. V was shortened by 2 bases and J by 6 bases, with 11 bases between the two germline ends. Germline lookup yields CDR1 GTSNPN and CDR2 SVGIG (reference sequence). The CDR3 spans 13 residues. CDR3 sequence (DNA): TGTGCCTGGAGTCGAGCCAAAGGCAATGAGCAGTTCTTC. As protein: CAWSRAKGNEQFF.